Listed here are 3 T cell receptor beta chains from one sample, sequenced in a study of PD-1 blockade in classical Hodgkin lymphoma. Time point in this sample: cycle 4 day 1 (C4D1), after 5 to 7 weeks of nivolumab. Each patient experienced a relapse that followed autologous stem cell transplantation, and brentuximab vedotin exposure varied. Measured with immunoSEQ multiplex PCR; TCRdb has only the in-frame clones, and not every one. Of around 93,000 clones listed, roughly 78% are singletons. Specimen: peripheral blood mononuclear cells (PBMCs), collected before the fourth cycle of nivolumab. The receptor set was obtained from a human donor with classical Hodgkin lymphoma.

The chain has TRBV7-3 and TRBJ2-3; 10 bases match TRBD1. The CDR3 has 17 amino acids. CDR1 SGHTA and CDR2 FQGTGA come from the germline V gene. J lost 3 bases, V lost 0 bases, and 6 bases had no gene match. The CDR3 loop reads CASSLTFDRGPTDTQYF. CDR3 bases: TGTGCCAGCAGCTTAACGTTCGACAGGGGGCCGACAGATACGCAGTATTTT.

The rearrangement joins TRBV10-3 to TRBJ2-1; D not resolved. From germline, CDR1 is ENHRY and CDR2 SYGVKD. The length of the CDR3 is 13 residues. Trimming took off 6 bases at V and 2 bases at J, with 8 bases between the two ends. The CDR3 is CAIRAAPYNEQFF. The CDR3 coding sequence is TGTGCCATCAGGGCGGCTCCCTACAATGAGCAGTTCTTC.

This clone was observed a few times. The CDR3 loop reads CASSFYNEQFF. Here the CDR3 DNA reads TGTGCCAGCAGCTTTTACAATGAGCAGTTCTTC. The chain employs TRBV11-2 and TRBJ2-1; D unclear. Germline CDR1 and CDR2: SGHAT and FQNNGV. With 3 bases removed from V and 4 bases from J, the gap between germline ends came to 1 base. This CDR3 spans 11 amino acids.